This paragraph covers one T cell receptor (beta chain) sequence. The sample is drawn from a study of T cell responses to AZD1222 COVID-19 vaccine. Study-wide context: Second-dose groups at about 4 or about 12 weeks were pooled.

The method was immunoSEQ multiplex PCR; TCRdb's version includes in-frame clones alone and lacks a portion of them. The top ten hold 5.2% of the sample, which has 130,000 to 150,000 clones, around 90% seen once. The material was peripheral blood, obtained on day 0 of AZD1222 vaccination. This TCR was recovered from an adult in good health.

CDR3: CASGGGVPATEAFF. CDR3 bases: TGTGCCAGCGGAGGGGGGGTCCCAGCCACTGAAGCTTTCTTT. This rearrangement joins TRBV7-9 to TRBJ1-1; the D gene is possibly TRBD1 (6 bases). The CDR3 runs 14 residues. The germline gives CDR1 SEHNR, CDR2 FQNEAQ (reference sequence). With 8 bases removed from V and 4 bases from J, the gap between germline ends came to 17 bases.